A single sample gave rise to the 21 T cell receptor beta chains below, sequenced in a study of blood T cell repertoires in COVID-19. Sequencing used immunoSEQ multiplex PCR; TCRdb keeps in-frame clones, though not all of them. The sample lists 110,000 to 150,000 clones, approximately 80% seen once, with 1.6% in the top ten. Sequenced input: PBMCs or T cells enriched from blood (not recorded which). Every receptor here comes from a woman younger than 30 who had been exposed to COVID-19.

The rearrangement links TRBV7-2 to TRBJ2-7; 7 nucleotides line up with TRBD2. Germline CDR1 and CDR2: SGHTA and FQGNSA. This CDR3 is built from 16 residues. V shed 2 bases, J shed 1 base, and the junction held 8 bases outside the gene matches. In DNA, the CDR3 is TGTGCCAGCAGCTTAATGCAGCGGGGCCTTTCCTACGAGCAGTACTTC. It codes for CASSLMQRGLSYEQYF.

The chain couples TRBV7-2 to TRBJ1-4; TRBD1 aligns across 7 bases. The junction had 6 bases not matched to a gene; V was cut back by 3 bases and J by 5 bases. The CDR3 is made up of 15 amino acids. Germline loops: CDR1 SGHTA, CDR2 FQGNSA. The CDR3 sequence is CASSFDRAQNEKLFF. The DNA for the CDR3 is TGTGCCAGCAGCTTTGACAGGGCACAAAATGAAAAACTGTTTTTT.

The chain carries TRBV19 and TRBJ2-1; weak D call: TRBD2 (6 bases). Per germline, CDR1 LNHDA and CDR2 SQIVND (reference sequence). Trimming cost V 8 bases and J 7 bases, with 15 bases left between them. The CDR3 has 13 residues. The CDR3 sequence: CASGAGLVNEQFF. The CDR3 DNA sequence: TGTGCCAGTGGGGCGGGGTTAGTGAATGAGCAGTTCTTC.

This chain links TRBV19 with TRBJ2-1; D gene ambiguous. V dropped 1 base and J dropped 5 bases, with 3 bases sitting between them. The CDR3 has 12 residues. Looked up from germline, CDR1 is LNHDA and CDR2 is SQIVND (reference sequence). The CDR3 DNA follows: TGTGCCAGTAGTATAGGAGACAATGAGCAGTTCTTC. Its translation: CASSIGDNEQFF.

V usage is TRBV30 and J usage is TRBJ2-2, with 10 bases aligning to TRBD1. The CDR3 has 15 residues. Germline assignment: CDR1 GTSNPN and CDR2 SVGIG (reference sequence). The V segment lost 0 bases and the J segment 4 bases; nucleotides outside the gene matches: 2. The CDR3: CAWSVGQGGTGELFF. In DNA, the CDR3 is TGTGCCTGGAGTGTAGGACAGGGGGGCACCGGGGAGCTGTTTTTT. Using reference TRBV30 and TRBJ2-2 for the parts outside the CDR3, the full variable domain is SQTIHQWPATLVQPVGSPLSLECTVEGTSNPNLYWYRQAAGRGLQLLFYSVGIGQISSEVPQNLSASRPQDRQFILSSKKLLLSDSGFYLCAWSVGQGGTGELFFGEGSRLTVL.

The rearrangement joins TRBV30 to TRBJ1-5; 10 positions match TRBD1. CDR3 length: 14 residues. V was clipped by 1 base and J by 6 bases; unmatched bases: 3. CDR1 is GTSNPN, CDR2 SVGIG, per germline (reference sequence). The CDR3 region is CAWSATGGGQPQHF. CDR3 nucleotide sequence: TGTGCCTGGAGTGCGACAGGGGGCGGTCAGCCCCAGCATTTT. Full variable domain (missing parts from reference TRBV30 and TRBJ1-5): SQTIHQWPATLVQPVGSPLSLECTVEGTSNPNLYWYRQAAGRGLQLLFYSVGIGQISSEVPQNLSASRPQDRQFILSSKKLLLSDSGFYLCAWSATGGGQPQHFGDGTRLSIL.

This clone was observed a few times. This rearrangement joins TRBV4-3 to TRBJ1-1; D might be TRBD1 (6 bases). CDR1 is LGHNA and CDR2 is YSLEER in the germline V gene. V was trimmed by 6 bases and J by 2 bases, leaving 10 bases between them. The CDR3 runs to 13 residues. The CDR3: CASSPGHNTEAFF. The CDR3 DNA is TGCGCCAGCAGTCCGGGACATAACACTGAAGCTTTCTTT.

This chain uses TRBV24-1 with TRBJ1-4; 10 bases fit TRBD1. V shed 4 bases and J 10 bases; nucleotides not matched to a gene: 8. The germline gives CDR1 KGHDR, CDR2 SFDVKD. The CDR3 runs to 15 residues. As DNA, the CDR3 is TGTGCCACCAGTGACACTGGGACAGGGGCAAGAAAACTGTTTTTT. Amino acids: CATSDTGTGARKLFF.

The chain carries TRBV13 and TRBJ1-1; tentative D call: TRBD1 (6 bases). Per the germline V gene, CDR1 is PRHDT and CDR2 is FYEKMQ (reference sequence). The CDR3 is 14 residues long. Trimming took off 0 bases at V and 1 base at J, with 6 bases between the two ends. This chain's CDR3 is CASSLGQGNTEAFF. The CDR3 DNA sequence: TGTGCCAGCAGCTTAGGACAGGGGAACACTGAAGCTTTCTTT.

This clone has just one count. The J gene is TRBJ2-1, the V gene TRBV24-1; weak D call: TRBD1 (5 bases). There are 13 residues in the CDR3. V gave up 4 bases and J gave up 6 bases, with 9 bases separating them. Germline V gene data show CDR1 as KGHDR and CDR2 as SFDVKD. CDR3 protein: CATSDFRVNEQFF. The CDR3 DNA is TGTGCCACCAGTGACTTCAGGGTCAATGAGCAGTTCTTC.

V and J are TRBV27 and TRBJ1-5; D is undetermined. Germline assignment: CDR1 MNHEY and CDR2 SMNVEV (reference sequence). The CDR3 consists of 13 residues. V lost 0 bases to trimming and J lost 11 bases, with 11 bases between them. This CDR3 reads CASSLSPFYTQHF. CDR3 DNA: TGTGCCAGCAGTTTATCCCCTTTTTATACCCAGCATTTT.

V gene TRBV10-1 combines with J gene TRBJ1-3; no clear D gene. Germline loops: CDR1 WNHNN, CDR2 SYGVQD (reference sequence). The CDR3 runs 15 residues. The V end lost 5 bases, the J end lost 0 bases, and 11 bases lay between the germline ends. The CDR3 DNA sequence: TGCGCCAGCAGTACCAGGCGAAGCTCTGGAAACACCATATATTTT. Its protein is CASSTRRSSGNTIYF.

The CDR3 region is CASSTRQGQGDTQYF. CDR3 bases: TGTGCCAGCAGCACTAGACAGGGGCAGGGAGATACGCAGTATTTT. This chain uses TRBV5-5 with TRBJ2-3, with 8 bases fitting TRBD1. This CDR3 contains 15 residues. V was clipped by 4 bases and J by 5 bases; unmatched bases: 9. The germline gives CDR1 SGHKS, CDR2 YYEKEE (reference sequence).

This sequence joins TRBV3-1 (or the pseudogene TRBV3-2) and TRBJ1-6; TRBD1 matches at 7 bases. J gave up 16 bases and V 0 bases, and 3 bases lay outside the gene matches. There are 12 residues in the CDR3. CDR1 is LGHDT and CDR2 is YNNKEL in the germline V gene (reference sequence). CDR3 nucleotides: TGTGCCAGCAGCCAAGAAGGGGGCCGGCTCCACTTT. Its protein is CASSQEGGRLHF.

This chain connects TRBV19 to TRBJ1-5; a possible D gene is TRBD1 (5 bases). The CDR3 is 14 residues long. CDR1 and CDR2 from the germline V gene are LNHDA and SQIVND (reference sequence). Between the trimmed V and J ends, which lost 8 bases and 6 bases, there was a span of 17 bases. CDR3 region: CASSPRGGTQPQHF. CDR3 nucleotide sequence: TGTGCCAGTTCCCCCCGGGGGGGTACTCAGCCCCAGCATTTT.

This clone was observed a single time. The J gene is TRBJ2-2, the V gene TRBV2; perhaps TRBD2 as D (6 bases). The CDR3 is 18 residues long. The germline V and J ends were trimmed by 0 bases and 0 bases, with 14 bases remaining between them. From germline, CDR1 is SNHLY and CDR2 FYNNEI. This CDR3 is CASSEAWGLAANTGELFF. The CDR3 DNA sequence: TGTGCCAGCAGTGAAGCGTGGGGGTTAGCGGCGAACACCGGGGAGCTGTTTTTT.

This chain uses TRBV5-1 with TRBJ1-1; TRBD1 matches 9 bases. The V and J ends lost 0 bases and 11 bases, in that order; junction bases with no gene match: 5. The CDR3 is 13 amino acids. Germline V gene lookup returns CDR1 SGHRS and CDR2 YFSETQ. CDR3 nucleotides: TGCGCCAGCAGCTTGGCCGGACAGGGGCGGGCTTTCTTT. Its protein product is CASSLAGQGRAFF.

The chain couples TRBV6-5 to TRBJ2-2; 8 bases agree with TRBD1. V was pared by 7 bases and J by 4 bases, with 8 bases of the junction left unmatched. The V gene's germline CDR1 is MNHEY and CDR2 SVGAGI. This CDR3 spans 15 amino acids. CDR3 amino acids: CASNPGQAPTGELFF. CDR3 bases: TGTGCCAGCAATCCGGGACAGGCCCCCACCGGGGAGCTGTTTTTT.

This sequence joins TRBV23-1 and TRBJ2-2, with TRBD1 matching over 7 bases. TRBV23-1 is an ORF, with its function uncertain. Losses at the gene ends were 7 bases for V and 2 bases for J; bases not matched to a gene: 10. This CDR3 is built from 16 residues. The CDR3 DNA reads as TGCGCCAGCAACCCCCAACAGGGGACCAACACCGGGGAGCTGTTTTTT. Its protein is CASNPQQGTNTGELFF.

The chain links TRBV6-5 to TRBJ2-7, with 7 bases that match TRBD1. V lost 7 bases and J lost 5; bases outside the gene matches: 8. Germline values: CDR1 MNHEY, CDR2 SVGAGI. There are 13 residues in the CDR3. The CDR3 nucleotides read TGTGCCAGCAAGGAGACAGGGATCCACGAGCAGTACTTC. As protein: CASKETGIHEQYF.

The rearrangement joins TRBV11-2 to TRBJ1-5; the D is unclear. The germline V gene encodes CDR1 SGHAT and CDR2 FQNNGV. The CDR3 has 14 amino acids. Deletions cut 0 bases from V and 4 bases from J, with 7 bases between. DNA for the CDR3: TGTGCCAGCAGCTTAGATCCCAGTAATCAGCCCCAGCATTTT. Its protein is CASSLDPSNQPQHF. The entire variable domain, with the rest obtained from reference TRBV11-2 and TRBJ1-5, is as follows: EAGVAQSPRYKIIEKRQSVAFWCNPISGHATLYWYQQILGQGPKLLIQFQNNGVVDDSQLPKDRFSAERLKGVDSTLKIQPAKLEDSAVYLCASSLDPSNQPQHFGDGTRLSIL.